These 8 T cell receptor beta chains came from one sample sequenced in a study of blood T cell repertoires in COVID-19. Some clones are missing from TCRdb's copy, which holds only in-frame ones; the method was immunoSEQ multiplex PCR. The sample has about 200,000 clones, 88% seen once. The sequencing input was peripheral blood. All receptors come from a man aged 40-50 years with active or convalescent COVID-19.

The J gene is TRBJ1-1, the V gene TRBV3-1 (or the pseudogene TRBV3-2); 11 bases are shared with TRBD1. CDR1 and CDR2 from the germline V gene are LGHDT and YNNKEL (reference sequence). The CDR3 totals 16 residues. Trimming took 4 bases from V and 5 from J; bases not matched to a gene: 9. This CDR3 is CASSRWTGGTQTEAFF. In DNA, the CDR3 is TGTGCCAGCAGCCGCTGGACAGGGGGCACTCAGACTGAAGCTTTCTTT.

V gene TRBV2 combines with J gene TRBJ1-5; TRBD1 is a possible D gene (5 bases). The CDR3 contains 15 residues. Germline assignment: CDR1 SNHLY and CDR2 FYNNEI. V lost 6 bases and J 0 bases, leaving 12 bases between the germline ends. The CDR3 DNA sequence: TGTGCCAGCAGGGCCAGGGCAAATAGCAATCAGCCCCAGCATTTT. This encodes CASRARANSNQPQHF.

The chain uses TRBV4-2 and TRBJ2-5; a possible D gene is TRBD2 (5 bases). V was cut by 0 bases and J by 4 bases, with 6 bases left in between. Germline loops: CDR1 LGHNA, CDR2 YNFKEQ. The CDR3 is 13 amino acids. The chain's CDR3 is CASSQDEGETQYF. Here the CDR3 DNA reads TGTGCCAGCAGCCAAGATGAGGGAGAGACCCAGTACTTC.

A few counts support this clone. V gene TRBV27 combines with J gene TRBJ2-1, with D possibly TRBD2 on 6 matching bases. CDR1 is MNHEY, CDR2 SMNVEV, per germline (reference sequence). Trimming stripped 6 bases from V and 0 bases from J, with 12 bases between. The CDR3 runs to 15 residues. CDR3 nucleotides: TGTGCCAGCAGGATAGCGGTAGGCTCCTACAATGAGCAGTTCTTC. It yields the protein CASRIAVGSYNEQFF.

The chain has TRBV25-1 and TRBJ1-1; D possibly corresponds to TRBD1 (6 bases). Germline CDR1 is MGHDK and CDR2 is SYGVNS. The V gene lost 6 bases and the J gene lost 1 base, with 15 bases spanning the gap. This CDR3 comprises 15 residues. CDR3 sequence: CASRLVGHANTEAFF. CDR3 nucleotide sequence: TGTGCCAGCAGACTGGTGGGACACGCGAACACTGAAGCTTTCTTT.

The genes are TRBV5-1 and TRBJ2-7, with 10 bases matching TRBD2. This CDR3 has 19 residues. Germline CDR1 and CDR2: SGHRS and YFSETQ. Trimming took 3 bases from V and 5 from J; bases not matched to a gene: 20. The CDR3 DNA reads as TGCGCCAGCAGCTCCGGGCCCCGGAGCCTAGCGGGAGTTCGGGACGAGCAGTACTTC. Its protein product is CASSSGPRSLAGVRDEQYF.

CDR3 loop: CASSPKTGTVNTEAFF. The CDR3 DNA follows: TGTGCCAGCAGCCCGAAAACCGGGACAGTGAACACTGAAGCTTTCTTT. The genes are TRBV13 and TRBJ1-1; 7 bases fit TRBD1. V trimming: 5 bases; J trimming: 0 bases; junction bases outside the gene matches: 9. Germline CDR1 and CDR2: PRHDT and FYEKMQ (reference sequence). The CDR3 runs 16 residues. The full variable domain, in which reference TRBV13 and TRBJ1-1 provide the parts outside the CDR3, is AAGVIQSPRHLIKEKRETATLKCYPIPRHDTVYWYQQGPGQDPQFLISFYEKMQSDKGSIPDRFSAQQFSDYHSELNMSSLELGDSALYFCASSPKTGTVNTEAFFGQGTRLTVV.

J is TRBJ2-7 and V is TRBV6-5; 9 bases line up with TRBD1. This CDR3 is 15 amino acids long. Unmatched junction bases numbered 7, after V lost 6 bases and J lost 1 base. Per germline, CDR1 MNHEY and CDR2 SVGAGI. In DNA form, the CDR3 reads TGTGCCAGCAGAGTGACGGGACAGGGATCCTACGAGCAGTACTTC. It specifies CASRVTGQGSYEQYF.